The rows below give T cell receptor beta chains drawn from one sample of a study of T cells in Graves' hyperthyroidism and ophthalmopathy. TCRdb reprocessed the multiplex PCR reads via MiXCR and lists one record per CDR3 protein. The sample shows around 530,000 distinct CDR3 sequences, 17% of them seen only once. The sample taken for sequencing was blood. Receptors originate from a woman under 30 with Graves' ophthalmopathy. Both conserved end residues are part of each CDR3. The D gene is left open where the match is weak. Clone size appears in some rows only: once, few, many, or a class for an expanded clone.

>TRBJ2-2|TRBV29-1|TRBD2|NA
TGCAGCGTTGGGGGTAGCGGGACAACCGGGGAGCTGTTTTTT
CSVGGSGTTGELFF
>TRBJ2-7|TRBV11-1|NA|NA
TGTGCCAGCAGCCAAGAGGCCCCGACGTACGCTAGCCCCTACGAGCAGTACTTC
CASSQEAPTYASPYEQYF
>TRBJ1-5|TRBV20-1|TRBD1|NA
TGCAGTGCTCCTATCCGTCAGGGGGCTCTGGATAGCAATCAGCCCCAGCATTTT
CSAPIRQGALDSNQPQHF
>TRBJ2-1|TRBV7-3|TRBD2|NA
TGTGCCAGCAGCTTAACGTTAGGGTCGACTAGCGGGAGGTTCCACAATGAGCAGTTCTTC
CASSLTLGSTSGRFHNEQFF
>TRBJ2-7|TRBV3-1|NA|many
TGTGCCAGCAGCCAAGATATCCAGTCCTACGAGCAGTACTTC
CASSQDIQSYEQYF
>TRBJ2-2|TRBV7-3|NA|NA
TGTGCCAGCAGCTTAGTTTCGGGACCGATGAACACCGGGGAGCTGTTTTTT
CASSLVSGPMNTGELFF
>TRBJ2-7|TRBV6-1|TRBD2|few
TGTGCCAGCAGCCTAACAAGCGGGGGAACCTACGAGCAGTACTTC
CASSLTSGGTYEQYF
>TRBJ1-5|TRBV24-1|TRBD1|few
TGTGCCACCAGTGATTCAGGACAGGGGGAACAGCCCCAGCATTTT
CATSDSGQGEQPQHF
>TRBJ2-1|TRBV29-1|TRBD2|NA
TGCAGCGTTGAGGGACTAGCGGGGATGAATGAGCAGTTCTTC
CSVEGLAGMNEQFF
>TRBJ1-5|TRBV30|NA|few
TGTGCCTGGGGGACTACTGGCAATCAGCCCCAGCATTTT
CAWGTTGNQPQHF
>TRBJ2-7|TRBV5-1|TRBD1|many
TGCGCCAGCAGCCCAACCGGGACAGGGGTTAACGAGCAGTACTTC
CASSPTGTGVNEQYF
>TRBJ2-3|TRBV5-1|NA|many
TGCGCCAGCAGCTTAAGCGGAGCTTTCACAGATACGCAGTATTTT
CASSLSGAFTDTQYF
>TRBJ2-2|TRBV15|NA|NA
TGTGCCACCAGCAGTGGGGGGTTGGTCACCGGGGAGCTGTTTTTT
CATSSGGLVTGELFF
>TRBJ1-1|TRBV5-1|TRBD1|many
TGCGCCAGCAGCTTCGTCTGGACAGGTGGCACTGAAGCTTTCTTT
CASSFVWTGGTEAFF
>TRBJ2-7|TRBV6-5|NA|few
TGTGCCAGCAGTTCCAGTTTGACTGGCGAGCAGTACTTC
CASSSSLTGEQYF
>TRBJ2-3|TRBV5-1|TRBD2|many
TGCGCCAGCAGCGCGGGAGCGCGGGTAGATACGCAGTATTTT
CASSAGARVDTQYF
>TRBJ1-4|TRBV7-6|TRBD1|NA
TGTGCCAGCAGTCCCGGGACAGAGCTTTATGAAAAACTGTTTTTT
CASSPGTELYEKLFF
>TRBJ1-2|TRBV3-1|TRBD1|NA
TGTGCCAGCAGCCAAAGGGACAGTACCTATGGCTACACCTTC
CASSQRDSTYGYTF
>TRBJ1-5|TRBV7-8|NA|NA
TGTGCCAGCAGCTTAACCGGGACGATCATTTTCAATCAGCCCCAGCATTTT
CASSLTGTIIFNQPQHF
>TRBJ2-7|TRBV5-1|TRBD1|many
TGCGCCAGCAGCGGGACAGGGCTTGAGCAGTACTTC
CASSGTGLEQYF
>TRBJ1-1|TRBV11-2|NA|NA
TGTGCCAGCAGCTTAGGGGACGGAATCATTGAAGCTTTCTTT
CASSLGDGIIEAFF
>TRBJ1-4|TRBV4-1|NA|NA
TGCGCCAGCAGCCTTACGCTGGGGGAAAAACTGTTTTTT
CASSLTLGEKLFF
>TRBJ2-7|TRBV7-8|NA|few
TGTGCCAGCAGCACCTCCTTCGCCGGGTATGGGGAGCAGTACTTC
CASSTSFAGYGEQYF
>TRBJ2-3|TRBV10-3|TRBD2|few
TGTGCCATCAGACCCGGCGGGAGGGCCGGCACAGATACGCAGTATTTT
CAIRPGGRAGTDTQYF
>TRBJ2-2|TRBV12-3/TRBV12-4|TRBD2|NA
TGTGCCAGCACCCTCGGCGGGGGGGCTGGCACCGGGGAGCTGTTTTTT
CASTLGGGAGTGELFF
>TRBJ1-1|TRBV18|NA|many
TGTGCCAGCTCACCACAGTCAGGGCGAATGAACACTGAAGCTTTCTTT
CASSPQSGRMNTEAFF
>TRBJ1-1|TRBV27|TRBD1|NA
TGTGCCAGCAGTTTATCCGGGACAGGGACTGAAGCTTTCTTT
CASSLSGTGTEAFF